The 20 T cell receptor beta chains given below trace back to one sample, sequenced in a study of shared clonotypes between healthy human individuals. Sequencing used immunoSEQ multiplex PCR; TCRdb keeps in-frame clones, though not all of them. The sample contains around 79,000 clones, 62% of which appear only once. Sequencing was performed on memory CD8+ T cells sorted from blood. Regarding subset: CD45RO+ cells pooled with CCR7-negative TemRA cells. These TCRs come from a man between 25 and 39 years old in good health.

This clone was observed a few times. This CDR3 is CASSLRDTSYTEAFF. The CDR3 region has the DNA TGCGCCAGCAGCCTACGGGACACCTCCTACACTGAAGCTTTCTTT. The chain uses TRBV4-1 and TRBJ1-1; tentative D call: TRBD1 (6 bases). The length of the CDR3 is 15 residues. Germline V gene data show CDR1 as MGHRA and CDR2 as YSYEKL. V was cut by 4 bases and J by 3 bases, with 15 bases left in between.

The chain is built from TRBV27 and TRBJ2-7, with 9 bases that match TRBD1. V dropped 5 bases and J dropped 2; count of bases not matched to a gene: 4. CDR3 size: 14 residues. Germline values: CDR1 MNHEY, CDR2 SMNVEV (reference sequence). In DNA form, the CDR3 reads TGTGCCAGCAGTCCCGGGACAGGGCCCTACGAGCAGTACTTC. Translation gives CASSPGTGPYEQYF.

V and J are TRBV28 and TRBJ2-7; D perhaps matches TRBD1 (6 bases). V was cut by 10 bases and J by 3 bases, with 13 bases left in between. The CDR3 totals 12 residues. Germline assignment: CDR1 MDHEN and CDR2 SYDVKM. The CDR3 sequence is CATATGYYEQYF. The DNA of the CDR3 is TGTGCCACTGCGACAGGATACTACGAGCAGTACTTC.

This chain links TRBV7-6 with TRBJ2-1; 11 nucleotides match TRBD2. Per the germline V gene, CDR1 is SGHVS and CDR2 is FNYEAQ. V lost 1 base to trimming and J lost 0 bases; unmatched junction nucleotides: 2. The CDR3 has 17 amino acids. In DNA form, the CDR3 reads TGTGCCAGCAGCTTAGTAGCGGGAGGGAACTCCTACAATGAGCAGTTCTTC. It encodes CASSLVAGGNSYNEQFF.

V is TRBV27 and J is TRBJ2-4; 10 nucleotides match TRBD1. Trimming cost V 6 bases and J 7 bases; bases outside gene matches: 6. The germline V gene encodes CDR1 MNHEY and CDR2 SMNVEV (reference sequence). CDR3 length equals 14 residues. The CDR3 DNA reads TGTGCCAGCAGCCTAACGGGACAGGGGAACATTCAGTACTTC. Amino acids: CASSLTGQGNIQYF.

V usage is TRBV28 and J usage is TRBJ1-5; no reliable D call. Germline-derived CDR1 and CDR2 are MDHEN and SYDVKM. This CDR3 has 14 amino acids. V was trimmed by 2 bases and J by 0 bases, leaving 5 bases between them. In DNA, the CDR3 is TGTGCCAGCAGTTTAGTGGTTAGCAATCAGCCCCAGCATTTT. Protein product: CASSLVVSNQPQHF. Looking up the rest from reference TRBV28 and TRBJ1-5 gives the full variable domain: DVKVTQSSRYLVKRTGEKVFLECVQDMDHENMFWYRQDPGLGLRLIYFSYDVKMKEKGDIPEGYSVSREKKERFSLILESASTNQTSMYLCASSLVVSNQPQHFGDGTRLSIL.

This clone has at least ten counts. This chain uses TRBV7-3 with TRBJ2-1; D might be TRBD2 (5 bases). Per germline, CDR1 SGHTA and CDR2 FQGTGA. The V end lost 2 bases, the J end lost 6 bases, and 8 bases lay between the germline ends. This CDR3 contains 13 residues. The CDR3 here is CASSLDAGNEQFF. The CDR3 bases are TGTGCCAGCAGCTTAGATGCGGGCAATGAGCAGTTCTTC.

The rearrangement joins TRBV6-5 to TRBJ2-7; 10 bases map to TRBD1. V gave up 2 bases and J gave up 4 bases; unmatched junction bases: 5. The CDR3 has 15 amino acids. CDR1 and CDR2 (germline): MNHEY, SVGAGI. CDR3 loop: CASSYTMDRGYEQYF. CDR3 DNA: TGTGCCAGCAGTTACACAATGGACAGGGGGTACGAGCAGTACTTC.

This clone has ten or more counts. V gene TRBV29-1 combines with J gene TRBJ1-5; D remains ambiguous. The CDR3 consists of 12 residues. Germline V gene lookup returns CDR1 SQVTM and CDR2 ANQGSEA. With 6 bases removed from V and 5 bases from J, the gap between germline ends came to 11 bases. The CDR3 DNA is TGCAGCGTCCAGGACGGGGATCAGCCCCAGCATTTT. Translating it yields CSVQDGDQPQHF.

V gene TRBV21-1 combines with J gene TRBJ2-7; the table's D call, TRBD2, has no DNA check behind it. TRBV21-1 is deemed a pseudogene. There are 15 residues in the CDR3. This chain's CDR3 is CASLGGTSGTYEQYF. The DNA of the CDR3 is TGTGCCAGCCTGGGGGGAACTAGCGGGACCTACGAGCAGTACTTC.

This clone was seen more than once but under ten times. The chain joins TRBV14 to TRBJ2-7; 9 bases fit TRBD2. Germline CDR1 and CDR2: SGHDN and FVKESK. The CDR3 is 16 residues long. V shed 2 bases and J 3 bases; nucleotides not matched to a gene: 8. DNA for the CDR3: TGTGCCAGCAGCCAAACAGCGGGAGGCTTCTACTACGAGCAGTACTTC. Its protein is CASSQTAGGFYYEQYF.

This sequence joins TRBV28 and TRBJ2-1, with TRBD2 matching 14 bases. V dropped 5 bases and J dropped 4; count of bases not matched to a gene: 10. Germline loops: CDR1 MDHEN, CDR2 SYDVKM. The CDR3 has 18 residues. CDR3 sequence: CASSTIGLAGGLYNEQFF. CDR3 bases: TGTGCCAGCAGTACAATTGGACTAGCGGGAGGATTATACAATGAGCAGTTCTTC. Based on the CDR3 plus reference TRBV28 and TRBJ2-1, the full variable domain is DVKVTQSSRYLVKRTGEKVFLECVQDMDHENMFWYRQDPGLGLRLIYFSYDVKMKEKGDIPEGYSVSREKKERFSLILESASTNQTSMYLCASSTIGLAGGLYNEQFFGPGTRLTVL.

This clone was observed a few times. Other DNA sequences in this sample translate to the same CDR3. The rearrangement joins TRBV9 to TRBJ1-2; maybe TRBD1 (6 bases). The CDR3 runs to 13 residues. Deletions cut 3 bases from V and 1 base from J, with 7 bases between. The germline gives CDR1 SGDLS, CDR2 YYNGEE. In nucleotides, the CDR3 is TGTGCCAGCAGCGAGGGGGGTAACTATGGCTACACCTTC. As protein: CASSEGGNYGYTF.

This clone was detected many times. The gene calls are TRBV4-1 and TRBJ2-7; 7 bases are a match to TRBD2. This CDR3 region has 13 residues. Per germline, CDR1 MGHRA and CDR2 YSYEKL. The junction had 4 bases not matched to a gene; V was cut back by 4 bases and J by 4 bases. CDR3 in amino acids: CASSPPSGYEQYF. CDR3 bases: TGCGCCAGCAGCCCACCTAGCGGTTACGAGCAGTACTTC.

This clone was picked up many times. The V call is TRBV5-6, the J call TRBJ2-7, with 7 bases that match TRBD1. V lost 4 bases to trimming and J lost 5 bases; unmatched junction nucleotides: 6. The V gene's germline CDR1 is SGHDT and CDR2 YYEEEE. The CDR3 contains 13 residues. The CDR3 sequence: CASSTRQGHEQYF. The CDR3 coding sequence is TGTGCCAGCAGCACTCGACAGGGCCACGAGCAGTACTTC. Together with reference TRBV5-6 and TRBJ2-7, the CDR3 gives the full variable domain: DAGVTQSPTHLIKTRGQQVTLRCSPKSGHDTVSWYQQALGQGPQFIFQYYEEEERQRGNFPDRFSGHQFPNYSSELNVNALLLGDSALYLCASSTRQGHEQYFGPGTRLTVT.

In its sample, this clone is medium-sized. The J gene is TRBJ2-7, the V gene TRBV28; D call uncertain. The CDR3 runs 12 residues. Trimming took 5 bases from V and 3 from J, leaving 8 bases between them. Germline loops: CDR1 MDHEN, CDR2 SYDVKM. CDR3 nucleotides: TGTGCCAGCAGTGAAACGGACTACGAGCAGTACTTC. Its protein product is CASSETDYEQYF.

The rearrangement uses TRBV29-1 and TRBJ2-3; tentatively, D is TRBD2 (6 bases). This CDR3 comprises 14 residues. V lost 6 bases and J 4 bases, leaving 17 bases between the germline ends. Germline V CDR1 and CDR2: SQVTM, ANQGSEA. In DNA form, the CDR3 reads TGCAGCGTGGACCGCCGGGAGTGGTCAGATACGCAGTATTTT. It translates to CSVDRREWSDTQYF.

CDR3 sequence: CASGLLPSREGGTEAFF. The CDR3 nucleotides are TGTGCTAGTGGTTTGCTCCCTTCCAGGGAGGGGGGCACTGAAGCTTTCTTT. The chain recombines TRBV12-5 with TRBJ1-1, with D possibly being TRBD1 (6 bases). Germline values: CDR1 LGHNT, CDR2 FRNRAP. This CDR3 is built from 17 residues. Trimming removed 2 bases at V and 4 bases at J, with 20 bases between.

The V call is TRBV6-1, the J call TRBJ2-1; 8 positions match TRBD1. Germline trimming cut 1 base from V and 4 bases from J; bases unmatched to any gene: 3. The germline V gene encodes CDR1 MNHNS and CDR2 SASEGT. This CDR3 comprises 15 residues. The CDR3 spells CASSEEDREYNEQFF. The CDR3 DNA follows: TGTGCCAGCAGTGAAGAGGACAGGGAATACAATGAGCAGTTCTTC.

This clone was seen only once. This chain links TRBV27 with TRBJ2-3; 11 positions match TRBD2. Trimming at V came to 4 bases and at J to 4 bases, leaving 10 bases not matched to a gene. CDR1 is MNHEY, CDR2 SMNVEV, per germline (reference sequence). The CDR3 runs 17 residues. The CDR3 is CASSYQTTSGTPDTQYF. DNA of the CDR3: TGTGCCAGCAGTTACCAAACGACTAGCGGGACCCCAGATACGCAGTATTTT.